The present entry profiles one TCR beta chain with its context. Germline assignment: CDR1 LNHDA and CDR2 SQIVND (reference sequence). Trimming took 7 bases from V and 7 from J; bases not matched to a gene: 11. This CDR3 spans 15 amino acids. This specimen comes from a study of blood T cell repertoires in COVID-19. As originally analysed: The authors estimated nucleated cell counts from reference gene primer amplification. Repertoires were generated with immunoSEQ multiplex PCR, while TCRdb's copy carries only in-frame clones and drops some. V, J and clone size are taken as reported in that table, and D and trimming were inferred from the DNA itself. The data show about 110,000 clones, approximately 69% seen once.

The J gene is TRBJ1-5, the V gene TRBV19, with 9 positions matching TRBD1. Sequencing was done on a sample of peripheral blood. This TCR came from a man at least 80 years old with acute or convalescent COVID-19. Here the CDR3 reads CASTDSGTGLQPQHF. CDR3 nucleotide sequence: TGTGCCAGTACTGACTCCGGGACAGGGCTACAGCCCCAGCATTTT.